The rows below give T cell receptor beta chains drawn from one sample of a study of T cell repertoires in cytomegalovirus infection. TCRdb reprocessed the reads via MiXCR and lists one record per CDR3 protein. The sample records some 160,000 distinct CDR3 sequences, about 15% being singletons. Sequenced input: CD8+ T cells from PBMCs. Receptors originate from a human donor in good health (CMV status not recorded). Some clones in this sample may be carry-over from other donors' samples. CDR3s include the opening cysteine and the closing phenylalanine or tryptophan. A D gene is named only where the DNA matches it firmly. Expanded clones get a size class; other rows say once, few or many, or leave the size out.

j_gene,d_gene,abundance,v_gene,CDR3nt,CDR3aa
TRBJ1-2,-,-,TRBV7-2,TGTGCGATCAGCCCCCCGGGACCACGGGAAGGCTACACCTTC,CAISPPGPREGYTF
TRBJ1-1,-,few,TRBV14,TGTGCCAGCAGCCAAGATCTAGGCAGGGCGGCTGAAGCTTTCTTT,CASSQDLGRAAEAFF
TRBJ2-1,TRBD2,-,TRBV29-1,TGCAGCGTTGAAGACTCGGCTAGCGGATACAATGAGCAGTTCTTC,CSVEDSASGYNEQFF
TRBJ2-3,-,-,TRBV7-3,TGTGCCAGCAGCGTCGGGGATGGAGCAGATACGCAGTATTTT,CASSVGDGADTQYF
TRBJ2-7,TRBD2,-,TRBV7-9,TGTGCCAGTACCGGGACTAGCGGGTACGAGCAGTACTTC,CASTGTSGYEQYF
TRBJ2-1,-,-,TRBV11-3,TGTGCCAGCAGCGGAGAGCCCGGGGATGAGCAGTTCTTC,CASSGEPGDEQFF
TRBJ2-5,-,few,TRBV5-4,TGTGCCAGCAGCTTGGATCGACCGACTCAAGAGACCCAGTACTTC,CASSLDRPTQETQYF
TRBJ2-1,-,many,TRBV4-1,TGCGCCAGCAGCCAAGTGGAGTGGGGAAATGAGCAGTTCTTC,CASSQVEWGNEQFF
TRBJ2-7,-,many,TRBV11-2,TGTGCCAGCAGCTTAGGCCCGGCCTACGAGCAGTACTTC,CASSLGPAYEQYF
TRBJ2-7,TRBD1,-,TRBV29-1,TGCAGCGTTATCTCTTTCGAACAAAGGGGGCTTCAATACGAGCAGTACTTC,CSVISFEQRGLQYEQYF
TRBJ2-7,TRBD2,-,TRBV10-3,TGTGCCCTCCCGGGGGGCTACGAGCAGTACTTC,CALPGGYEQYF
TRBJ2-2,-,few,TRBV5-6,TGTGCCAGCGACAGCGGCGGGGAGCTGTTTTTT,CASDSGGELFF
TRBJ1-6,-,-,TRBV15,TGTGCCACCAGCAGAGATAACTGGGAGGGCATTAATTCACCCCTCCACTTT,CATSRDNWEGINSPLHF
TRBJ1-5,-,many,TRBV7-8,TGTGCCAGCAGTCAACAGGGAGCGCGGCAGCCCCAGCATTTT,CASSQQGARQPQHF
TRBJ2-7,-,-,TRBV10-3,TGTGCCATCAGTGCTCTAGGACCCTTGGGCGACTACGAGCAGTACTTC,CAISALGPLGDYEQYF
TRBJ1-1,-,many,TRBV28,TGTGCCAGCAGACCGGACTTTCATGAAGCTTTCTTT,CASRPDFHEAFF
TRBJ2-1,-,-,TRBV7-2,TGTGCCAGCAGCTTAGGATGGACAGACCCCTACAATGAGCAGTTCTTC,CASSLGWTDPYNEQFF
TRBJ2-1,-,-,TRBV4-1,TGCGCCAGCAGCCAAGTAACCCTAGAATTCGATGAGCAGTTCTTC,CASSQVTLEFDEQFF
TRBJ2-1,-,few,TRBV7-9,TGTGCCAGCAGCTTAGGTCCGCCAGGGGGGCCCTACAATGAGCAGTTCTTC,CASSLGPPGGPYNEQFF
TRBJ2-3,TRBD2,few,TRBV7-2,TGTGCCAGCAGCTTAGCCCGGACTAGCGGGAGGCCGAGGGATACGCAGTATTTT,CASSLARTSGRPRDTQYF
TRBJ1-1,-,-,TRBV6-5,TGTGCCAGCAGCCCCGCAGGTGCGACTGAAGCTTTCTTT,CASSPAGATEAFF
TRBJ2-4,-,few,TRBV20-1,TGCAGTGCTGACCCGGGGTATAAGAACATTCAGTACTTC,CSADPGYKNIQYF
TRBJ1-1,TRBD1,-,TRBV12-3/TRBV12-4,TGTGCCAGCAGTTCCTCGACAGGGGATACTTGGCAAGCTTTCTTT,CASSSSTGDTWQAFF
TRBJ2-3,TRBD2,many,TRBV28,TGTGCCAGCAGTTTCCCGCTGGGACTAGCGGGGAGCACAGATACGCAGTATTTT,CASSFPLGLAGSTDTQYF
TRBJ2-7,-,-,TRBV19,TGTGCCAGTAGTATACAGGGCAGCTCCTACGAGCAGTACTTC,CASSIQGSSYEQYF
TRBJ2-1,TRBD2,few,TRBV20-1,TGCAGTGCTAGGGGGACTAGCGGGAGAGTGGAGGAGCAGTTCTTC,CSARGTSGRVEEQFF
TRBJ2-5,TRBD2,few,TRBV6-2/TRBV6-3,TGTGCCAGCAGTCTTAGCGGGACCCGTCAAGAGACCCAGTACTTC,CASSLSGTRQETQYF
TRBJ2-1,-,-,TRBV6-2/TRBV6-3,TGTGCCAGCAGCTCCTTGACGGGGTATTACAATGAGCAGTTCTTC,CASSSLTGYYNEQFF
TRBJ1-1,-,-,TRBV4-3,TGCGCCAGCAGCCAACAAGTTGACTCCGATTTGGCGGTGAACACTGAAGCTTTCTTT,CASSQQVDSDLAVNTEAFF
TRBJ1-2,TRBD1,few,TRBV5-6,TGTGCCAGCAGACCCGGGACAGGGTATGGCTACACCTTC,CASRPGTGYGYTF
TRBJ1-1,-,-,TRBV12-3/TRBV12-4,TGTGCCAGCGGGGCCCTTGGAGCGAACACTGAAGCTTTCTTT,CASGALGANTEAFF
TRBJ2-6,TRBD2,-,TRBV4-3,TGCGCCAGCAGCCGAACGACCGGGGGGGGGGCCAACGTCCTGACTTTC,CASSRTTGGGANVLTF
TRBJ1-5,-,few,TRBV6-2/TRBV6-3,TGTGCCAGCAGTTACTCCCCTGGGAACAGCAATCAGCCCCAGCATTTT,CASSYSPGNSNQPQHF
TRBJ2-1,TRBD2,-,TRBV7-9,TGTGCCAGCAGCGAACTACGGACTAGCGGGAGGTATAGAATTAATGAGCAGTTCTTC,CASSELRTSGRYRINEQFF
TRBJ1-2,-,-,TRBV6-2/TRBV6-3,TGTGCCAGCAGCCGCCTGTGGACTACCACCTCTTATGGCTACACCTTC,CASSRLWTTTSYGYTF
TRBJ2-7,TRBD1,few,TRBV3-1,TGTGCCAGCAGCCTACAGGGGTGGGGCTCCTACGAGCAGTACTTC,CASSLQGWGSYEQYF
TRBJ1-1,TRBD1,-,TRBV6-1,TGTGCCAGCTGTCCCGGGGGGGGACAGATGAACACTGAAGCTTTCTTT,CASCPGGGQMNTEAFF
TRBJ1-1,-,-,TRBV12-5,TGTGCTAGTGGTTTGGGGGCCGCGAACACTGAAGCTTTCTTT,CASGLGAANTEAFF
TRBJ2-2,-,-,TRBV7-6,TGTGCCAGCAGTACAGGGTCCTGGAACACCGGGGAGCTGTTTTTT,CASSTGSWNTGELFF
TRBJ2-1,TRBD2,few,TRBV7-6,TGTGCCAGCAGCTTCAGATCCCTAGCGGGAGGGTACAATGAGCAGTTCTTC,CASSFRSLAGGYNEQFF
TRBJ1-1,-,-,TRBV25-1,TGTGCCAGCAGTGAATTTGGGCTGGGGGGCACTGAAGCTTTCTTT,CASSEFGLGGTEAFF
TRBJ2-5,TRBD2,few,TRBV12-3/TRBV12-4,TGTGCCAGCAGCAACACCGGGACTATGATCCAAGAGACCCAGTACTTC,CASSNTGTMIQETQYF
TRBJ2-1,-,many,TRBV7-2,TGTGCCAGCAGCTTCCGGGACTCCTTTTTCGATGAGCAGTTCTTC,CASSFRDSFFDEQFF
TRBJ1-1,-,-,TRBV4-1,TGCGCCAGCAGCATCAGGTTAATGAACACTGAAGCTTTCTTT,CASSIRLMNTEAFF
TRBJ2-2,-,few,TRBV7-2,TGTGCCAGCAGCCTCCTTTACACCGGGGAGCTGTTTTTT,CASSLLYTGELFF
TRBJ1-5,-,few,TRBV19,TGTGCCAGTAGTATAGATCGAACAGCGGGAGATCAGCCCCAGCATTTT,CASSIDRTAGDQPQHF
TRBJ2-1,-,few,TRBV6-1,TGTGCCAGCAGCCAGGGTGTAGGGGGTCTTACCTACAATGAGCAGTTCTTC,CASSQGVGGLTYNEQFF
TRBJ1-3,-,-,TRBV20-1,TGCAGTGCCCCCCGAGGGGTTGGAAACACCATATATTTT,CSAPRGVGNTIYF
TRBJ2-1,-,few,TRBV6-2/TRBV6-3,TGTGCCAGCAGTTCCGGGTACCCTGAGCAGTTCTTC,CASSSGYPEQFF
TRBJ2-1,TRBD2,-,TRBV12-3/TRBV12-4,TGTGCCAGCAGTCTTCAGCGGGGGATATACAATGAGCAGTTCTTC,CASSLQRGIYNEQFF
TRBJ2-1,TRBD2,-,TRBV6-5,TGTGCCAGCAGTTACTCGGCTAGCGGGACGCTCTCCTACAATGAGCAGTTCTTC,CASSYSASGTLSYNEQFF
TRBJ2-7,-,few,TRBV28,TGTGCCAGCGCCCAGCACAGGGCCTACGAGCAGTACTTC,CASAQHRAYEQYF
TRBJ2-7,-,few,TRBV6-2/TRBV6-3,TGTGCCAGCAGTGAAATCGCGAGTGGGGGCTCCTACGAGCAGTACTTC,CASSEIASGGSYEQYF